This T cell receptor beta chain was sequenced in a study of blood T cell repertoires in COVID-19 (dated by TCRdb to 2019 to 2021). Describing the broader study: The collaborator samples originated in the United States, Italy and Spain and spanned the acute and convalescent phases of COVID-19. The material from the prospective study consisted of cDNA or gDNA derived from T cells, B-cell-depleted T cells, or PBMCs. Deeply sampled blood TCRbeta repertoires from subjects exposed to, actively infected with, or recovered from COVID-19 were included in the dataset. The repertoires were released in a freely available public database meant as a resource for research on the immune response to SARS-CoV-2. The samples were drawn from the first 160 participants of the ongoing ImmuneRACE study and from some 1,300 subjects provided by 6 global collaborators. The sample metadata nearly always contained a de-identified subject ID, COVID-19 status, age in years and sex. HLA class I and class II types, where available, came from metadata supplied by the sample provider rather than from assay-based typing.

The paper's findings and limits, for the study overall: How much clinical and demographic metadata was included differed by source and by participant, and the metadata was provided uncurated.

A single count supports this clone. Its antigen is not yet known. No much larger clonotype is one base removed from it; base qualities were not supplied. The collaborating institutions used their own protocols to collect whole blood in K2EDTA tubes. For TCRbeta analysis, collaborators shipped samples in one of three forms: frozen whole blood, isolated PBMCs, or DNA extracted from either of those sample types. TCRbeta CDR3 regions were amplified from genomic DNA using the immunoSEQ Assay, a bias-controlled multiplex PCR. The original methods were these. Within the assay, amplification of reference gene primers was used to estimate how many nucleated cells each sample contained. To quantify the absolute abundance of each unique TCRbeta CDR3 rearrangement, sequence reads were collapsed and filtered. For each sample, productive Simpson clonality was calculated as the square root of Simpson's diversity index across productive rearrangements. Not all clones reach the TCRdb copy of this immuneACCESS table, which keeps in-frame sequences only. Checked studies attribute under half of the gap to unresolved V genes and leave the rest unexplained. The V and J calls and the clone size are those of that table, but D and trimming were determined from the DNA. The sample profile shows under 250,000 clones; about 90% of them were found once. 1.3% to 1.5% of the sample lies in the top ten.

From the germline V gene, CDR1 is MDHEN and CDR2 is SYDVKM. After removal of 3 bases from V and 3 bases from J, the junction retains 8 bases not matched to a gene. Including cysteine and phenylalanine, the CDR3 has 15 amino acids. Solely the CDR3 DNA is kept, with 45 bases framed from the first base. This chain joins TRBV28 to TRBJ2-7, with 7 bases in between that match TRBD2. This TCR derives from a man older than 75 with acute or convalescent COVID-19. The material sequenced was peripheral blood. CDR3 sequence: CASSFPVSGDYEQYF. The DNA sequence is given as TGTGCCAGCAGTTTCCCCGTGAGCGGGGACTACGAGCAGTACTTC.